The entry below gives a single TCR beta chain sequence along with its context. Its antigen is not known. The treatment was: some 19 received Ad26.COV2.S at low or high dose, single or two shots; roughly 5 received placebo; per-sample allocation not given. Sampling occurred on day 63 after the first vaccine or placebo injection. In the vaccine, an Ad26 vector expressed the SARS-CoV-2 spike of the Wuhan strain. These data come from a study of Ad26.COV2.S vaccination and SARS-CoV-2 variants. Study outcomes and limitations: People given the vaccine had a wider spike-specific TCR breadth than placebo recipients did.

TCRdb's table, derived via immunoSEQ multiplex PCR, lists solely in-frame clones and lacks some. Of about 680,000 clones detected, roughly 90% appear once; the ten largest clones hold approximately 1.5%. This clonotype was obtained from a person aged 18 to 65 who received the Ad26.COV2.S COVID-19 vaccine or a placebo. The sequences come from peripheral blood, collected in a trial of Ad26.COV2.S vaccine versus placebo.

CDR3 protein: CASSLGTVTNTEAFF. The CDR3 DNA follows: TGCGCCAGCAGCTTAGGGACAGTTACGAACACTGAAGCTTTCTTT. V is TRBV5-1 and J is TRBJ1-1; 7 nucleotides align to TRBD1. Looked up from germline, CDR1 is SGHRS and CDR2 is YFSETQ. This CDR3 spans 15 amino acids. J lost 1 base, V lost 2 bases, and 5 bases had no gene match.